Presented here are 32 T cell receptor beta chains from one specimen sequenced in a study of post-analysis software for immune sequencing data. Points from the study as a whole: Patients used about five TRBV segments, including TRBV5-6, TRBV5-1 and TRBV20-1, more often than controls.

Unique molecular identifiers tagged the TCR beta cDNA libraries. TCRdb analysed the PCR reads with MiXCR anew, one entry per CDR3 protein. The repertoire includes 750,000 to 950,000 distinct CDR3 sequences, about 57% of them detected once, and approximately 4.5% sits in the top ten. No antigen is known for these receptors. Sequencing input: blood. The receptors come from a girl between 5 and 17 years old with multiple sclerosis.

The chain combines TRBV20-1 with TRBJ2-4; D remains unclear. The CDR3 is made up of 14 amino acids. The germline V and J ends were trimmed by 3 bases and 3 bases, with 12 bases remaining between them. Germline CDR1 and CDR2: DFQATT and SNEGSKA (reference sequence). DNA of the CDR3: TGCAGTGCTAGGGGTTATGAAGGCAAAAACATTCAGTACTTC. Protein product: CSARGYEGKNIQYF.

The chain uses TRBV6-6 and TRBJ1-2, with 7 positions matching TRBD1. The CDR3 loop spans 14 amino acids. CDR1 MNHNY and CDR2 SVGAGI come from the germline V gene (reference sequence). The junction had 4 bases not matched to a gene; V was cut back by 6 bases and J by 0 bases. CDR3 residues: CASSRDSANYGYTF. For the CDR3, the DNA is TGTGCCAGCAGCAGGGACAGCGCTAACTATGGCTACACCTTC.

This clonotype appeared a few times. The rearrangement uses TRBV7-3 and TRBJ2-5; 15 bases line up with TRBD2. The last part of the DNA fits TRBJ2-7 better; the J call may be wrong. The germline gives CDR1 SGHTA, CDR2 FQGTGA. This CDR3 has 15 amino acids. The CDR3: CASSLGLAGGHEQYF. The CDR3, as DNA: TGTGCCAGCAGTTTGGGACTAGCGGGAGGACACGAGCAGTACTTC.

This clonotype occurred once. V and J are TRBV20-1 and TRBJ2-1, with D perhaps TRBD2 (8 bases). The V gene's germline CDR1 is DFQATT and CDR2 SNEGSKA (reference sequence). The CDR3 sequence is 15 residues long. The V end was cut by 3 bases, the J end by 9 bases, with 21 bases between. The CDR3 reads CSARPVLAGQLEQFF. As DNA, the CDR3 is TGCAGTGCTAGGCCAGTTTTAGCGGGACAGCTTGAGCAGTTCTTC.

Remarks on this clonotype: A read error may account for a junction end that differs from germline. The rearrangement links TRBV6-5 to TRBJ1-6, with a weak D call TRBD1 (5 bases). This CDR3 spans 14 amino acids. CDR1 and CDR2 from the germline V gene are MNHEY and SVGAGI. The CDR3 loop reads CASSYGQGYSPLHF. CDR3 DNA: TGTGCCAGCAGTTACGGCCAGGGATATTCCCCCCTCCACTTT.

The chain combines TRBV7-8 with TRBJ2-3; possible D gene TRBD1, 5 bases. V was trimmed by 5 bases and J by 1 base, leaving 13 bases between them. The CDR3 contains 15 residues. Germline assignment: CDR1 SGHVS and CDR2 FQNEAQ. The DNA for the CDR3 is TGTGCCAGCAGCCCCTCAGGGTTTCGCACAGATACGCAGTATTTT. It encodes CASSPSGFRTDTQYF. The full variable domain, rest sourced from reference TRBV7-8 and TRBJ2-3, is GAGVSQSPRYKVAKRGQDVALRCDPISGHVSLFWYQQALGQGPEFLTYFQNEAQLDKSGLPSDRFFAERPEGSVSTLKIQRTQQEDSAVYLCASSPSGFRTDTQYFGPGTRLTVL.

The CDR3 loop is CASSSSGSHQNIQYF. DNA of the CDR3: TGTGCCAGCTCATCTAGCGGGAGCCACCAAAACATTCAGTACTTC. V is TRBV18 and J is TRBJ2-4, with 10 bases identical to TRBD2. The trim removed 5 bases at V and 5 bases at J, leaving 6 bases unmatched. Germline V gene data show CDR1 as KGHSH and CDR2 as LQKENI. This CDR3 contains 15 residues. Full variable domain (missing parts from reference TRBV18 and TRBJ2-4): NAGVMQNPRHLVRRRGQEARLRCSPMKGHSHVYWYRQLPEEGLKFMVYLQKENIIDESGMPKERFSAEFPKEGPSILRIQQVVRGDSAAYFCASSSSGSHQNIQYFGAGTRLSVL.

This chain links TRBV20-1 with TRBJ2-7, with TRBD2 matching over 7 bases. The ends lost 6 bases at V and 2 bases at J; junction bases unmatched: 7. The germline gives CDR1 DFQATT, CDR2 SNEGSKA (reference sequence). The CDR3 consists of 13 residues. CDR3 in amino acids: CSAPRAGAYEQYF. DNA of the CDR3: TGCAGTGCCCCACGCGCGGGGGCCTACGAGCAGTACTTC.

This clonotype has a handful of counts. The chain has TRBV6-4 and TRBJ2-7; D is perhaps TRBD1 (6 bases). CDR3 length equals 15 residues. The V end lost 7 bases, the J end lost 0 bases, and 16 bases lay between the germline ends. Germline V CDR1 and CDR2: MRHNA, SNTAGT. CDR3 protein: CASMGRGTSSYEQYF. In DNA form, the CDR3 reads TGTGCCAGCATGGGAAGGGGGACCTCCTCCTACGAGCAGTACTTC.

This rearrangement joins TRBV5-1 to TRBJ2-7, with D possibly TRBD2 on 6 matching bases. V was pared by 1 base and J by 2 bases, with 13 bases between. The CDR3 is 15 residues long. Germline-derived CDR1 and CDR2 are SGHRS and YFSETQ. The CDR3 sequence: CASSLKGGATYEQYF. The CDR3 DNA sequence: TGCGCCAGCAGCTTGAAAGGCGGGGCGACCTACGAGCAGTACTTC.

The chain joins TRBV12-3 or TRBV12-4 to TRBJ1-5; tentative D call: TRBD1 (5 bases). V was clipped by 3 bases and J by 1 base, with 10 bases between them. CDR3 size: 15 residues. This CDR3 reads CASSFGRASNQPQHF. In DNA, the CDR3 is TGTGCCAGCAGTTTTGGCAGGGCGAGCAATCAGCCCCAGCATTTT.

The chain couples TRBV29-1 to TRBJ1-2; 7 bases map to TRBD1. CDR3 length: 13 residues. The trim removed 7 bases at V and 4 bases at J, leaving 9 bases unmatched. CDR1 and CDR2 (germline): SQVTM, ANQGSEA. This chain's CDR3 is CSARGQISYGYTF. In DNA form, the CDR3 reads TGCAGCGCTAGGGGACAGATAAGCTATGGCTACACCTTC.

This clonotype appeared once. The J gene is TRBJ2-1, the V gene TRBV27; 12 bases line up with TRBD1. Germline values: CDR1 MNHEY, CDR2 SMNVEV (reference sequence). The length of the CDR3 is 17 residues. V was pared by 4 bases and J by 7 bases, with 11 bases of the junction left unmatched. CDR3 sequence reads: CASSYIPGQGARNEQFF. CDR3 DNA sequence: TGTGCCAGCAGTTATATACCGGGACAGGGGGCAAGGAATGAGCAGTTCTTC.

The V and J genes are TRBV12-3 or TRBV12-4 and TRBJ2-7; perhaps TRBD2 as D (5 bases). V lost 5 bases to trimming and J lost 5 bases, with 16 bases between them. This CDR3 comprises 14 residues. This CDR3 reads CASSPLSGENEQYF. The CDR3 DNA reads TGTGCCAGCAGTCCACTCTCCGGGGAAAACGAGCAGTACTTC.

The V and J genes are TRBV27 and TRBJ1-5, with D perhaps TRBD1 (6 bases). Germline V gene data show CDR1 as MNHEY and CDR2 as SMNVEV (reference sequence). Trimming pared 4 bases from V and 0 bases from J, leaving 10 bases between. CDR3 length equals 15 residues. CDR3 in amino acids: CASSSGGGSNQPQHF. Written as DNA, the CDR3 is TGTGCCAGCAGTTCTGGAGGGGGTAGCAATCAGCCCCAGCATTTT.

This clonotype was observed a handful of times. The chain has TRBV6-5 and TRBJ1-2; 9 bases fit TRBD1. V was pared by 7 bases and J by 6 bases, with 6 bases of the junction left unmatched. Germline CDR1 reads MNHEY; CDR2 reads SVGAGI. This CDR3 spans 13 amino acids. Here the CDR3 DNA reads TGTGCCAGCATAAAGGGACAGGGTCATGGCTACACCTTC. Translated, it gives CASIKGQGHGYTF.

This chain links TRBV20-1 with TRBJ2-1; 8 positions match TRBD1. This CDR3 is built from 13 residues. Germline CDR1 is DFQATT and CDR2 is SNEGSKA (reference sequence). The trim removed 3 bases at V and 9 bases at J, leaving 7 bases unmatched. In nucleotides, the CDR3 is TGCAGTGCTAGGGGGTTACAGGGGGGTGAGCAGTTCTTC. This translates into CSARGLQGGEQFF.

J is TRBJ2-7 and V is TRBV29-1; 7 bases are shared with TRBD1. V trimming: 5 bases; J trimming: 3 bases; junction bases outside the gene matches: 10. CDR3 length equals 14 residues. The germline V gene encodes CDR1 SQVTM and CDR2 ANQGSEA. The CDR3 sequence: CSVFVTGQFYEQYF. CDR3 nucleotides: TGCAGCGTTTTTGTAACGGGACAGTTCTACGAGCAGTACTTC.

The chain recombines TRBV29-1 with TRBJ2-4, with D possibly being TRBD2 (5 bases). V was cut by 4 bases and J by 0 bases, with 7 bases left in between. The CDR3 totals 13 residues. Germline lookup yields CDR1 SQVTM and CDR2 ANQGSEA. CDR3 DNA sequence: TGCAGCGTTGGTGGGAGAGCCAAAAACATTCAGTACTTC. It translates to CSVGGRAKNIQYF.

This chain links TRBV4-2 with TRBJ1-2, with 7 bases that match TRBD1. Germline values: CDR1 LGHNA, CDR2 YNFKEQ. This CDR3 has 15 amino acids. The V gene end was trimmed by 4 bases and the J gene end by 1 base; junction bases not matched to a gene: 6. The CDR3 reads CASSPWDSLNYGYTF. DNA for the CDR3: TGTGCCAGCAGCCCGTGGGACAGCCTTAACTATGGCTACACCTTC.

A few counts support this clonotype. The DNA for the CDR3 is TGCAGCGTTAGGGGAAGCTCTGGGGCCAACGTCCTGACTTTC. Translation: CSVRGSSGANVLTF. The chain has TRBV29-1 and TRBJ2-6; D perhaps matches TRBD1 (5 bases). V lost 5 bases to trimming and J lost 0 bases, with 8 bases between them. This CDR3 region has 14 residues. Germline CDR1 and CDR2: SQVTM and ANQGSEA.

This clonotype was detected a few times. The chain is built from TRBV5-1 and TRBJ2-2; D gene ambiguous. The CDR3 runs to 14 residues. CDR1 and CDR2 from the germline V gene are SGHRS and YFSETQ. V gave up 2 bases and J gave up 6 bases, with 11 bases separating them. The CDR3 reads CASSLDFGSGELFF. CDR3 nucleotides: TGCGCCAGCAGCTTAGATTTTGGTTCCGGGGAGCTGTTTTTT.

V gene TRBV29-1 combines with J gene TRBJ2-1; D tentatively reads TRBD1 or TRBD2 (6 bases each). Germline lookup yields CDR1 SQVTM and CDR2 ANQGSEA. V dropped 4 bases and J dropped 0 bases, with 19 bases sitting between them. The CDR3 runs 17 residues. CDR3 residues: CSVGRVGGRVSYNEQFF. CDR3 DNA: TGCAGCGTTGGTCGGGTTGGGGGGCGGGTCTCCTACAATGAGCAGTTCTTC.

A note on this clonotype: It is likely a read error, because the conserved phenylalanine at the end of the CDR3 is missing. This sequence joins TRBV9 and TRBJ2-5; D gene uncertain. V lost 3 bases, J lost 0 bases, and 12 bases lay in between. CDR1 and CDR2 from the germline V gene are SGDLS and YYNGEE. The length of the CDR3 is 15 residues. DNA for the CDR3: TGTGCCAGCAGCGCCAACCCGGCGAACCAAGAGACCCAGTACTGC. Encoded protein: CASSANPANQETQYC.

This clonotype was seen just once. This chain uses TRBV19 with TRBJ2-7, with D uncertain. Looked up from germline, CDR1 is LNHDA and CDR2 is SQIVND (reference sequence). V lost 0 bases and J 2 bases, leaving 8 bases between the germline ends. This CDR3 is built from 14 residues. The CDR3 DNA follows: TGTGCCAGTAGTATAGATGTCCAGGCCTACGAGCAGTACTTC. Translated: CASSIDVQAYEQYF. Full variable domain (outside the CDR3, taken from reference TRBV19 and TRBJ2-7): DGGITQSPKYLFRKEGQNVTLSCEQNLNHDAMYWYRQDPGQGLRLIYYSQIVNDFQKGDIAEGYSVSREKKESFPLTVTSAQKNPTAFYLCASSIDVQAYEQYFGPGTRLTVT.

This clonotype was observed once. The J gene is TRBJ1-1, the V gene TRBV29-1, with D tentatively TRBD1 (6 bases). This CDR3 is built from 12 residues. V lost 4 bases and J lost 6, with 12 bases in between. Per the germline V gene, CDR1 is SQVTM and CDR2 is ANQGSEA. The CDR3 region has the DNA TGCAGCGTTGTTTCCCAGGGGCCTGAAGCTTTCTTT. It translates to CSVVSQGPEAFF.

This rearrangement joins TRBV6-1 to TRBJ1-5; D call uncertain. The CDR3 runs to 15 residues. In germline, CDR1 is MNHNS, CDR2 SASEGT. V lost 4 bases and J lost 3, with 13 bases in between. The CDR3 is CASSAEPQPNQPQHF. As DNA, the CDR3 is TGTGCCAGCAGTGCGGAGCCTCAGCCCAATCAGCCCCAGCATTTT.

This chain connects TRBV29-1 to TRBJ2-7; D gene uncertain. Germline-derived CDR1 and CDR2 are SQVTM and ANQGSEA. V lost 2 bases to trimming and J lost 2 bases, with 7 bases between them. The CDR3 length is 12 residues. CDR3 bases: TGCAGCGTTGAACAGCATCCCTACGAGCAGTACTTC. Its translation is CSVEQHPYEQYF.

This clonotype has only a few counts. The chain is built from TRBV10-3 and TRBJ1-6; 9 bases align to TRBD1. With 6 bases clipped from V and 7 bases from J, the junction kept 13 bases outside the gene matches. The V gene's germline CDR1 is ENHRY and CDR2 SYGVKD. The CDR3 is made up of 17 amino acids. The CDR3 is CAISLGQGGIQNSPLHF. The CDR3, as DNA: TGTGCCATCAGCCTGGGACAGGGAGGGATTCAGAATTCACCCCTCCACTTT.

This sequence joins TRBV12-3 or TRBV12-4 and TRBJ1-1; no reliable D call. This CDR3 region has 11 residues. Trimming took off 6 bases at V and 7 bases at J, with 9 bases between the two ends. CDR3 sequence (DNA): TGTGCCAGCAGCACGTATGGTGAAGCTTTCTTT. This gives the protein CASSTYGEAFF.

This chain links TRBV20-1 with TRBJ2-7; 7 bases fit TRBD1. The V segment lost 3 bases and the J segment 4 bases; nucleotides outside the gene matches: 9. The CDR3 is 14 amino acids. Germline loops: CDR1 DFQATT, CDR2 SNEGSKA (reference sequence). CDR3 in DNA: TGCAGTGCTAGGGACGACAGGGTTCTTTACGAGCAGTACTTC. Amino acids: CSARDDRVLYEQYF.

There are a few counts of this clonotype. V is TRBV10-2 and J is TRBJ1-2; D is unresolved. Germline assignment: CDR1 WSHSY and CDR2 SAAADI. V shed 3 bases and J shed 8 bases, with 10 bases lying between them. The CDR3 length is 12 residues. This CDR3 is CASSDFPAGYTF. The CDR3 bases are TGCGCCAGCAGTGACTTCCCCGCCGGCTACACCTTC.